This TCR beta chain is from a study of T-cell reconstitution after alpha-beta-depleted transplantation in children. Study-level findings and limits: Alpha-beta T cells about two months after transplant reportedly derived from several hundred expanded graft clones. T-cell counts and diversity at one year post-transplant came mainly from newly produced T cells. For some patients, TCRbeta diversity was high at day 60 because of recipient T cells and thymic progenitors that survived.

Preparing the TCRbeta library involved the use of unique molecular identifiers. TCRdb re-derived calls from the PCR reads in MiXCR, one entry per CDR3 protein. The sample lists roughly 570,000 distinct CDR3 sequences, roughly a quarter occurring once. Points on this clonotype: As yet, its antigen is unknown.

The CDR3 totals 14 residues. V gave up 5 bases and J gave up 3 bases; unmatched junction bases: 6. CDR1 and CDR2 from the germline V gene are MNHEY and SVGEGT. Material: PBMCs, obtained before TCRalphabeta/CD19-depleted stem cell transplant. The chain recombines TRBV6-2 or TRBV6-3 with TRBJ1-1, with 7 positions matching TRBD1. This clonotype was sampled from a boy under two years old with Wiskott-Aldrich syndrome, due to receive a stem cell transplant. Written as DNA, the CDR3 is TGTGCCAGCAGTACAGGGGTGGTGTACACTGAAGCTTTCTTT. It encodes CASSTGVVYTEAFF.